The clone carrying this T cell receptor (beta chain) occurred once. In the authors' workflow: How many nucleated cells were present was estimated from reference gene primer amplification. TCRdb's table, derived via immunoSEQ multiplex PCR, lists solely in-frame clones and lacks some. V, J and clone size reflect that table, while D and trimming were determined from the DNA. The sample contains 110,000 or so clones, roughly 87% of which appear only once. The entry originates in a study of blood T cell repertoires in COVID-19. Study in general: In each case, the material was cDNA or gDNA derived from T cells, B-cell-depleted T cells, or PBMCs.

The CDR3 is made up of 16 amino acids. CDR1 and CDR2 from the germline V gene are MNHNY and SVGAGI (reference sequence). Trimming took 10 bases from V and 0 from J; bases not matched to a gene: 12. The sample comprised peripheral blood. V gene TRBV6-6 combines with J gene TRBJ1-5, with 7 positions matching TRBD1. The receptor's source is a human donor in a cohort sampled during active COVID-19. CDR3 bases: TGTGCCACGCAGGGTACAGGGGACGCTAGCAATCAGCCCCAGCATTTT. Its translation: CATQGTGDASNQPQHF.